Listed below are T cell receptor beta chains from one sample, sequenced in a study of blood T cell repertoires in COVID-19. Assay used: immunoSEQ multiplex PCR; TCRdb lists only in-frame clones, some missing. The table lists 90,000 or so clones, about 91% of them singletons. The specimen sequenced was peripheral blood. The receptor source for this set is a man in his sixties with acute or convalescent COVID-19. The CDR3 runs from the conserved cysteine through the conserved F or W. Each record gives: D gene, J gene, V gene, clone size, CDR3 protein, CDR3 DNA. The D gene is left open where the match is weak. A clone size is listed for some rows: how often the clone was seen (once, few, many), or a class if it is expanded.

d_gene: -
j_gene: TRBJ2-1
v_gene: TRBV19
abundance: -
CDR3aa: CASTRESSYNEQFF
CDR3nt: TGTGCCAGTACGAGGGAGAGCTCCTACAATGAGCAGTTCTTC

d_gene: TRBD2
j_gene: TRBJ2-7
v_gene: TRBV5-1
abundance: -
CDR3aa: CASSLSSGSPEQYF
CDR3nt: TGCGCCAGCAGCTTATCCAGCGGGAGCCCCGAGCAGTACTTC

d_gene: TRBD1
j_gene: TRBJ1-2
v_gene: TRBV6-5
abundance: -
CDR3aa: CATATGGRLYGYTF
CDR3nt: TGTGCCACCGCGACAGGGGGCCGTCTTTATGGCTACACCTTC

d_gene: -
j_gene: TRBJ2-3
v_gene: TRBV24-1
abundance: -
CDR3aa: CATSDPRQSTDTQYF
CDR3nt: TGTGCCACCAGTGATCCACGACAGAGCACAGATACGCAGTATTTT

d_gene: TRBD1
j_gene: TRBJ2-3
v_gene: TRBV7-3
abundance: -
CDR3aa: CASTPGTGGTTDTQYF
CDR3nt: TGTGCCAGCACCCCCGGGACAGGGGGTACCACAGATACGCAGTATTTT

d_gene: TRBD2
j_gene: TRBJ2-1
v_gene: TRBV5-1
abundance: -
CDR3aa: CASSLEASGVSYNEQFF
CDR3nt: TGCGCCAGCAGCTTGGAGGCTAGCGGGGTATCCTACAATGAGCAGTTCTTC

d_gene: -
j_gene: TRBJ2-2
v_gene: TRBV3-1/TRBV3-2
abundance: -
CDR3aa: CASSHPRVSGELFF
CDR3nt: TGTGCCAGCAGCCACCCCAGGGTGTCCGGGGAGCTGTTTTTT

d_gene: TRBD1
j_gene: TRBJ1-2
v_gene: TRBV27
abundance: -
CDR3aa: CASSARQGQGYTF
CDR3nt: TGTGCCAGCAGTGCCCGACAGGGACAGGGCTACACCTTC

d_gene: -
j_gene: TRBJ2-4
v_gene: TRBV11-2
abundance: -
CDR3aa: CASSLRAPNAKNIQYF
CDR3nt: TGTGCCAGCAGCTTACGCGCTCCGAACGCCAAAAACATTCAGTACTTC

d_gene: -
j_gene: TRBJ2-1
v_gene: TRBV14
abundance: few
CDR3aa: CASSQVYEQFF
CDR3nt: TGTGCCAGCAGCCAAGTCTATGAGCAGTTCTTC